The sample holds a few counts of the clone carrying this T cell receptor beta chain. What it binds is unknown. Germline V gene lookup returns CDR1 SQVTM and CDR2 ANQGSEA. Trimming at V came to 7 bases and at J to 10 bases, leaving 12 bases not matched to a gene. The CDR3 extends over 13 amino acids. A second PCR, run for roughly 7 to 11 cycles, used a sample-barcoded 5' primer plus a J-beta primer mix. TCRdb reprocessed the 5' RACE reads via MiXCR and lists one record per CDR3 protein. The sample records 1.5 million to 2 million distinct CDR3 sequences, roughly 52% being singletons. The data were taken from a study of blood T cells in healthy people across ages. Study context: Capturing about one barcoded beta molecule per two T cells was achieved by template switching.

Study outcomes and limitations: There was no known CMV status for donors, so expanded clonotype changes were possibly confounded. Roughly linear age-related decline in beta diversity appeared, significant by age around 36.

The clonotype was recovered from a woman between 35 and 50 years old in good health. This chain joins TRBV29-1 and TRBJ2-1, with 8 bases fitting TRBD2. The sequenced sample was blood. The CDR3 loop reads CSGSGGPAGEQFF. CDR3 DNA: TGCAGCGGATCGGGGGGGCCGGCAGGAGAGCAGTTCTTC.